These 28 T cell receptor beta chains were sequenced from one sample in a study of blood T cell repertoires in COVID-19. The data were produced by immunoSEQ multiplex PCR, yet TCRdb's version contains in-frame clones alone and is incomplete. The table includes roughly 120,000 clones, roughly 80% detected once. Sequencing used peripheral blood. Source of these receptors: a man aged 25 to 45 with acute or convalescent COVID-19.

The V gene is TRBV30, the J gene TRBJ1-2; TRBD1 is a possible D gene (5 bases). Looked up from germline, CDR1 is GTSNPN and CDR2 is SVGIG (reference sequence). There are 14 residues in the CDR3. V lost 3 bases and J 0 bases, leaving 11 bases between the germline ends. CDR3 loop: CAWRRQGSNYGYTF. The CDR3 DNA follows: TGTGCCTGGAGACGGCAGGGCTCTAACTATGGCTACACCTTC.

This clone was seen only once. This chain uses TRBV29-1 with TRBJ2-1; D possibly corresponds to TRBD2 (6 bases). V was shortened by 4 bases and J by 4 bases, with 11 bases between the two germline ends. Germline CDR1 is SQVTM and CDR2 is ANQGSEA. The CDR3 runs to 13 residues. CDR3: CSVGEGLYNEQFF. For the CDR3, the DNA is TGCAGCGTTGGAGAGGGACTTTACAATGAGCAGTTCTTC.

V and J are TRBV6-5 and TRBJ1-2; a possible D gene is TRBD1 (6 bases). Germline V gene lookup returns CDR1 MNHEY and CDR2 SVGAGI. Trimming stripped 0 bases from V and 7 bases from J, with 9 bases between. The length of the CDR3 is 13 residues. The CDR3 reads CASSYSRGSGYTF. The CDR3 region has the DNA TGTGCCAGCAGTTACTCCAGGGGCAGTGGCTACACCTTC.

The V call is TRBV18, the J call TRBJ2-1; 12 bases are a match to TRBD2. Per the germline V gene, CDR1 is KGHSH and CDR2 is LQKENI. With 3 bases clipped from V and 10 bases from J, the junction kept 7 bases outside the gene matches. The CDR3 is 15 amino acids. DNA for the CDR3: TGTGCCAGCTCACCCTCGGCCGGGACTAGCGGGGAGCAGTTCTTC. Protein: CASSPSAGTSGEQFF.

The gene calls are TRBV28 and TRBJ2-2; TRBD2 is a possible D gene (6 bases). Germline lookup yields CDR1 MDHEN and CDR2 SYDVKM. This CDR3 region has 17 residues. Trimming left V 2 bases short and J 6 bases short, with 19 bases between. CDR3 residues: CASSLGLGRRRAGELFF. The CDR3 DNA sequence: TGTGCCAGCAGTTTAGGTTTGGGAAGGCGGAGGGCCGGGGAGCTGTTTTTT.

The rearrangement joins TRBV13 to TRBJ1-3; D is unresolved. The CDR3 consists of 14 residues. The ends were cut back, 5 bases at V and 4 bases at J, with 12 bases in the middle. CDR1 PRHDT and CDR2 FYEKMQ come from the germline V gene (reference sequence). The CDR3 spells CASSPNSRGNTIYF. Here the CDR3 DNA reads TGTGCCAGCAGCCCAAATTCGAGGGGAAACACCATATATTTT. The full variable domain, with the rest looked up from reference TRBV13 and TRBJ1-3, is AAGVIQSPRHLIKEKRETATLKCYPIPRHDTVYWYQQGPGQDPQFLISFYEKMQSDKGSIPDRFSAQQFSDYHSELNMSSLELGDSALYFCASSPNSRGNTIYFGEGSWLTVV.

The chain combines TRBV28 with TRBJ1-6; D may be TRBD1 (5 bases). CDR3 length equals 15 residues. Looked up from germline, CDR1 is MDHEN and CDR2 is SYDVKM. Trimming took off 7 bases at V and 3 bases at J, with 13 bases between the two ends. The CDR3 protein is CASTQQGFYNSPLHF. The CDR3 coding sequence is TGTGCCAGCACCCAGCAGGGCTTCTATAATTCACCCCTCCACTTT.

The chain recombines TRBV5-6 with TRBJ1-1; D gene unclear. The CDR3 has 14 amino acids. CDR1 is SGHDT, CDR2 YYEEEE, per germline. V was trimmed by 0 bases and J by 3 bases, leaving 9 bases between them. The CDR3 region is CASSLDAYYTEAFF. The CDR3 DNA sequence: TGTGCCAGCAGCTTGGACGCCTACTACACTGAAGCTTTCTTT. Full variable domain (rest looked up from reference TRBV5-6 and TRBJ1-1): DAGVTQSPTHLIKTRGQQVTLRCSPKSGHDTVSWYQQALGQGPQFIFQYYEEEERQRGNFPDRFSGHQFPNYSSELNVNALLLGDSALYLCASSLDAYYTEAFFGQGTRLTVV.

J is TRBJ2-1 and V is TRBV13; 8 bases agree with TRBD2. V lost 5 bases and J lost 0; bases outside the gene matches: 3. Germline CDR1 is PRHDT and CDR2 is FYEKMQ (reference sequence). This CDR3 comprises 15 residues. The CDR3 region has the DNA TGTGCCAGCAGCCCGGGAGGGAGCTCCTACAATGAGCAGTTCTTC. Protein product: CASSPGGSSYNEQFF.

This clone was seen a single time. The CDR3 coding sequence is TGTGCCAGCAGCCAAGGGACAGGGAGCAATCAGCCCCAGCATTTT. This gives the protein CASSQGTGSNQPQHF. The chain has TRBV3-1 (or the pseudogene TRBV3-2) and TRBJ1-5; TRBD1 aligns across 8 bases. After removal of 1 base from V and 1 base from J, the junction contained 0 bases not matched to a gene. This CDR3 is built from 15 residues. Per germline, CDR1 LGHDT and CDR2 YNNKEL (reference sequence).

This clone has just one count. CDR3 sequence: CASSLVREGETQYF. The CDR3 nucleotides are TGTGCCAGCAGCTTAGTCAGGGAAGGCGAGACCCAGTACTTC. V gene TRBV7-9 combines with J gene TRBJ2-5; the D gene is possibly TRBD1 (5 bases). The CDR3 spans 14 residues. V was clipped by 1 base and J by 5 bases, with 11 bases between them. Germline assignment: CDR1 SEHNR and CDR2 FQNEAQ (reference sequence). Based on the CDR3 plus reference TRBV7-9 and TRBJ2-5, the full variable domain is DTGVSQNPRHKITKRGQNVTFRCDPISEHNRLYWYRQTLGQGPEFLTYFQNEAQLEKSRLLSDRFSAERPKGSFSTLEIQRTEQGDSAMYLCASSLVREGETQYFGPGTRLLVL.

This clone was seen only once. The chain uses TRBV6-2 or TRBV6-3 and TRBJ2-7; weak D call: TRBD2 (5 bases). This CDR3 has 12 amino acids. V shed 5 bases and J shed 2 bases, with 7 bases lying between them. Germline V gives CDR1 MNHEY, CDR2 SVGEGT. CDR3 residues: CASSIGTYEQYF. CDR3 coding DNA: TGTGCCAGCAGTATCGGGACCTACGAGCAGTACTTC.

The chain carries TRBV27 and TRBJ2-7; 10 nucleotides agree with TRBD1. This CDR3 is built from 15 residues. Germline V gene data show CDR1 as MNHEY and CDR2 as SMNVEV (reference sequence). Trimming removed 5 bases from V and 2 bases from J; junction bases left unmatched: 6. CDR3 amino acids: CASSLTGTGAYEQYF. The CDR3 bases are TGTGCCAGCAGTCTAACCGGGACAGGGGCCTACGAGCAGTACTTC.

The chain couples TRBV29-1 to TRBJ2-6, with unresolved D. The CDR3 runs 13 residues. Germline V gene lookup returns CDR1 SQVTM and CDR2 ANQGSEA. V gave up 3 bases and J gave up 2 bases, with 5 bases separating them. DNA for the CDR3: TGCAGCGTTGACGGAGCTGGGGCCAACGTCCTGACTTTC. Residues: CSVDGAGANVLTF.

V is TRBV5-1 and J is TRBJ2-3; TRBD2 matches 10 bases. The CDR3 is 15 amino acids. CDR1 and CDR2 from the germline V gene are SGHRS and YFSETQ. Trimming cost V 4 bases and J 6 bases; bases outside gene matches: 8. CDR3 in DNA: TGCGCCAGCAGCGCGGGGACTAGCGAGGCTGATACGCAGTATTTT. Translating it yields CASSAGTSEADTQYF.

The rearrangement links TRBV6-5 to TRBJ1-5; 7 nucleotides line up with TRBD1. CDR1 and CDR2 from the germline V gene are MNHEY and SVGAGI. J gave up 1 base and V 6 bases, and 6 bases lay outside the gene matches. This CDR3 has 15 residues. This CDR3 reads CASRFQGGSNQPQHF. The CDR3 DNA sequence: TGTGCCAGCAGATTTCAGGGGGGAAGCAATCAGCCCCAGCATTTT.

V usage is TRBV19 and J usage is TRBJ1-1; D unresolved. Trimming shortened V by 5 bases and J by 1 base, and 8 bases separated the two germline ends. Looked up from germline, CDR1 is LNHDA and CDR2 is SQIVND (reference sequence). The CDR3 covers 13 residues. This CDR3 reads CASSQVKNTEAFF. In DNA, the CDR3 is TGTGCCAGTAGTCAGGTAAAGAACACTGAAGCTTTCTTT.

The chain carries TRBV10-1 and TRBJ1-5; 7 nucleotides agree with TRBD1. The CDR3 has 13 amino acids. Germline values: CDR1 WNHNN, CDR2 SYGVQD (reference sequence). Trimming took 6 bases from V and 4 from J; bases not matched to a gene: 3. CDR3 region: CASSPGQNQPQHF. The CDR3, as DNA: TGCGCCAGCAGCCCGGGACAGAATCAGCCCCAGCATTTT.

V usage is TRBV6-2 or TRBV6-3 and J usage is TRBJ2-7; D unresolved. V lost 0 bases, J lost 4 bases, and 4 bases lay in between. This CDR3 is 12 amino acids long. CDR1 MNHEY and CDR2 SVGEGT come from the germline V gene. CDR3 bases: TGTGCCAGCAGTTACTCTCGGTACGAGCAGTACTTC. Amino acids: CASSYSRYEQYF.

J is TRBJ1-1 and V is TRBV27; D is possibly TRBD1 (5 bases). Trimming took off 1 base at V and 6 bases at J, with 21 bases between the two ends. Looked up from germline, CDR1 is MNHEY and CDR2 is SMNVEV (reference sequence). The CDR3 length is 17 residues. The CDR3 bases are TGTGCCAGCAGTTTATTTGGTACTGCGGGGGAGCCTTCTGAAGCTTTCTTT. As protein: CASSLFGTAGEPSEAFF.

This sequence joins TRBV30 and TRBJ1-3; unclear D gene. Germline V gene data show CDR1 as GTSNPN and CDR2 as SVGIG (reference sequence). CDR3 length: 15 residues. Trimming cost V 5 bases and J 0 bases, with 14 bases left between them. DNA for the CDR3: TGTGCCTGGTCCGGAGAGACCCACTCTGGAAACACCATATATTTT. It codes for CAWSGETHSGNTIYF.

V is TRBV3-1 (or the pseudogene TRBV3-2) and J is TRBJ2-3, with unresolved D. Per the germline V gene, CDR1 is LGHDT and CDR2 is YNNKEL (reference sequence). The CDR3 is made up of 13 amino acids. The V end was cut by 2 bases, the J end by 6 bases, with 9 bases between. The CDR3 region is CASSQSLGDTQYF. CDR3 bases: TGTGCCAGCAGCCAAAGTCTGGGCGATACGCAGTATTTT.

This sequence joins TRBV11-2 and TRBJ1-1; D is undetermined. The germline V gene encodes CDR1 SGHAT and CDR2 FQNNGV. CDR3 length equals 12 residues. V was pared by 0 bases and J by 5 bases, with 4 bases between. CDR3 in DNA: TGTGCCAGCAGCTTAGAGCGAACTGAAGCTTTCTTT. It yields the protein CASSLERTEAFF.

V gene TRBV2 combines with J gene TRBJ1-1, with a tentative D call TRBD1 (5 bases). V lost 7 bases to trimming and J lost 1 base, with 16 bases between them. Germline values: CDR1 SNHLY, CDR2 FYNNEI. The CDR3 covers 15 residues. The DNA of the CDR3 is TGTGCCAGCACTATCGGGGGAGGTCGGAACACTGAAGCTTTCTTT. Translation: CASTIGGGRNTEAFF.

In its sample, this clone was seen a few times. The rearrangement joins TRBV5-1 to TRBJ2-2, with TRBD2 matching 14 bases. This CDR3 has 17 residues. Germline V gene lookup returns CDR1 SGHRS and CDR2 YFSETQ. Trimming at V came to 3 bases and at J to 3 bases, leaving 4 bases not matched to a gene. CDR3 bases: TGCGCCAGCAGCTCGACTAGCGGGAGGGCCGACACCGGGGAGCTGTTTTTT. It codes for CASSSTSGRADTGELFF.

The J gene is TRBJ1-5, the V gene TRBV6-5; TRBD1 agrees at 9 bases. Germline V gene sequence: CDR1 MNHEY, CDR2 SVGAGI. The CDR3 is made up of 15 amino acids. V lost 4 bases and J lost 5; bases outside the gene matches: 6. The CDR3 spells CASSSTGGGDQPQHF. CDR3 in DNA: TGTGCCAGCAGTTCCACAGGGGGCGGTGATCAGCCCCAGCATTTT.

The chain employs TRBV10-3 and TRBJ1-4; D is uncertain. The germline gives CDR1 ENHRY, CDR2 SYGVKD. Trimming removed 0 bases at V and 8 bases at J, with 13 bases between. The CDR3 sequence is 15 residues long. The DNA of the CDR3 is TGTGCCATCAGTGAGTCACGAGGGTTGAAGGAAAAACTGTTTTTT. Translated, it gives CAISESRGLKEKLFF.

The V call is TRBV3-1 (or the pseudogene TRBV3-2), the J call TRBJ2-5; the match to TRBD2 covers 14 bases. Germline assignment: CDR1 LGHDT and CDR2 YNNKEL (reference sequence). This CDR3 has 19 residues. J gave up 5 bases and V 0 bases, and 11 bases lay outside the gene matches. The CDR3 is CASSQEVATSGGALETQYF. CDR3 nucleotides: TGTGCCAGCAGCCAAGAGGTAGCGACTAGCGGGGGGGCCTTGGAGACCCAGTACTTC.